One and the same sample provided the 3 T cell receptor beta chains below, sequenced in a study of cytomegalovirus exposure and HLA in healthy donors. The PCR contained 60 Vbeta and 13 Jbeta primers. Assay used: immunoSEQ multiplex PCR; TCRdb lists only in-frame clones, some missing. The sample records approximately 120,000 clones, around 74% being singletons. Material: PBMCs. The receptor set was obtained from a woman aged 45-60 years in good health and CMV-seropositive.

The chain joins TRBV14 to TRBJ2-3, with 10 bases lining up with TRBD1. The germline gives CDR1 SGHDN, CDR2 FVKESK. This CDR3 region has 16 residues. J lost 6 bases, V lost 4 bases, and 10 bases had no gene match. CDR3 protein: CASSLTRDRGVDTQYF. The CDR3 DNA is TGTGCCAGCAGCCTCACCCGGGACAGGGGCGTCGATACGCAGTATTTT.

CDR3 in DNA: TGTGCCAGCAGCGCCTCCGGGACAGGCAACACCGGGGAGCTGTTTTTT. Translated, it gives CASSASGTGNTGELFF. V is TRBV9 and J is TRBJ2-2, with TRBD1 matching 8 bases. Per the germline V gene, CDR1 is SGDLS and CDR2 is YYNGEE. The V gene end was trimmed by 3 bases and the J gene end by 2 bases; junction bases not matched to a gene: 6. This CDR3 contains 16 residues.

This clone was observed once. This rearrangement joins TRBV6-1 to TRBJ2-3, with a weak D call TRBD1 (5 bases). The CDR3 contains 12 residues. V dropped 8 bases and J dropped 1 base, with 7 bases sitting between them. CDR1 is MNHNS, CDR2 SASEGT, per germline. DNA of the CDR3: TGTGCCAGCTGCAGGGGCACAGATACGCAGTATTTT. Translating gives CASCRGTDTQYF.